This T cell receptor (beta chain) was profiled in a study of T cell repertoires in cytomegalovirus infection. The CDR3 has 12 residues. CDR1 and CDR2 (germline): SQVTM, ANQGSEA. Deletions cut 7 bases from V and 3 bases from J, with 12 bases between. Study results and limitations: Within the response measured ex vivo, HLA-C-restricted CMV-specific TCR beta clonotypes were dominant.

This clonotype was counted many times. What it binds is not known. One entry per CDR3 protein, called by TCRdb with MiXCR from the reads. Of about 600,000 distinct CDR3 sequences in the sample, 20% to 25% were seen once. The TCR was taken from a human donor in good health (CMV status not recorded). Some clones in this sample may be carry-over from other donors' samples. The sample comprised CD8+ T cells from PBMCs. The genes are TRBV29-1 and TRBJ1-2; D not resolved. CDR3 region: CSGLRRDYGYTF. The CDR3 DNA is TGCAGCGGGCTCCGAAGGGACTATGGCTACACCTTC.